The source of this TCR beta chain is a study of T cell changes during pregnancy in multiple sclerosis. Germline V CDR1 and CDR2: MGHRA, YSYEKL. The CDR3 is made up of 20 amino acids. V gave up 2 bases and J gave up 0 bases; unmatched junction bases: 8. The repertoire was sequenced with immunoSEQ multiplex PCR; TCRdb's copy has only in-frame clones and lacks some. The sample consists of tens of thousands of clones, about 95% of them appearing once. This TCR came from a female donor with multiple sclerosis, enrolled in a pregnancy study. V is TRBV4-1 and J is TRBJ2-1, with 15 positions matching TRBD2. Sequenced material: peripheral blood, taken in the second trimester of pregnancy. The CDR3 loop reads CASSQFGTSGRWGSYNEQFF. The CDR3 coding sequence is TGCGCCAGCAGCCAATTCGGGACTAGCGGGAGGTGGGGCTCCTACAATGAGCAGTTCTTC.